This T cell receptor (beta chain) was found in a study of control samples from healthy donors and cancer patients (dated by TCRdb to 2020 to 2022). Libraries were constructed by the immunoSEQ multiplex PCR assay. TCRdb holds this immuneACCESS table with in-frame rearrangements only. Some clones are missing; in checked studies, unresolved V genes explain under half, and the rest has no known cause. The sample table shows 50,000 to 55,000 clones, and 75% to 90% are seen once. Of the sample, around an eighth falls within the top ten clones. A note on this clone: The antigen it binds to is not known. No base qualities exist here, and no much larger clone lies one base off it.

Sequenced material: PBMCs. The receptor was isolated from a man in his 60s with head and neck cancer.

In nucleotide form, the sequence is TGTGCCAGCACTGAGGACAGGGGAAGATGGACTGAAGCTTTCTTT. It specifies CASTEDRGRWTEAFF. The rearranged segments are TRBV28 and TRBJ1-1; 9 central bases correspond to TRBD1. CDR1 is given as MDHEN and CDR2 as SYDVKM, both from the germline V gene. The junction shows trimming of 7 bases on V and 5 bases on J, and the gene matches do not reach 11 bases of it. The CDR3, cysteine through phenylalanine, is 15 amino acids long. Of the read, only the CDR3 DNA is kept; its 45 bases are in frame from base 1.